This T cell receptor (beta chain) was recorded in a study of cytomegalovirus exposure and HLA in healthy donors. The PCR contained 60 Vbeta and 13 Jbeta primers. TCRdb's copy holds only in-frame clones and misses some; the assay was immunoSEQ multiplex PCR. Of 150,000 to 200,000 clones listed, 82% are singletons. The V gene's germline CDR1 is SGDLS and CDR2 YYNGEE. CDR3 length equals 16 residues. Samples came from healthy bone marrow donors. With regard to this clone: Its antigen is unknown. The junction and the germline gene differ at one end; a read error may be behind it.

Study findings and constraints: Roughly even sequencing depth across donors was the assumption behind the presence/absence analyses. When analyzed later, the rates of TCR association showed variation by HLA locus, with DRB1 the most and HLA-C the fewest.

The source material was PBMCs. This TCR was recovered from a man aged 50 or older in good health and CMV-seropositive. The rearrangement joins TRBV9 to TRBJ2-2; 10 nucleotides align to TRBD2. CDR3 residues: CASSVELAGNTGKLFF. In DNA, the CDR3 is TGTGCCAGCAGCGTAGAACTAGCGGGAAACACCGGGAAGCTGTTTTTT.